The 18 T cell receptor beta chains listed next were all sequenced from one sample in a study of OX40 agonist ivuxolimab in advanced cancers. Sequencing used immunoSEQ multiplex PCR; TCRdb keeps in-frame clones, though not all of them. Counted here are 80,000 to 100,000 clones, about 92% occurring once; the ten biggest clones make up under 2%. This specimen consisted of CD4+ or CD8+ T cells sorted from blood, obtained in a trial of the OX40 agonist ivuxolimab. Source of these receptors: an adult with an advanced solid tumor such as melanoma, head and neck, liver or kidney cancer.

The chain's CDR3 is CATSRDLNTEAFF. In nucleotides, the CDR3 is TGTGCCACCAGCAGAGATCTGAACACTGAAGCTTTCTTT. The chain joins TRBV15 to TRBJ1-1; no reliable D call. The CDR3 contains 13 residues. V was shortened by 0 bases and J by 0 bases, with 2 bases between the two germline ends. Germline loops: CDR1 LNHNV, CDR2 YYDKDF (reference sequence).

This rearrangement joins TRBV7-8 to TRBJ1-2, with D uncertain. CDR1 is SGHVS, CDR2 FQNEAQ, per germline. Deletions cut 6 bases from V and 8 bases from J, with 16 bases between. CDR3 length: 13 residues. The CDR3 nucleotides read TGTGCCAGCAGTCAAAACCCCGACCTCGGCTACACCTTC. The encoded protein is CASSQNPDLGYTF.

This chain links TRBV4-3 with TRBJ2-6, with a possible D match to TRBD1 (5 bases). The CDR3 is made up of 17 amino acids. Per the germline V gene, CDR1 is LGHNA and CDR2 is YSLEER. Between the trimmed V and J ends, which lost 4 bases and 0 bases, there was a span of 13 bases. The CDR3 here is CASSPQVTSSGANVLTF. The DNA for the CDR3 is TGCGCCAGCAGCCCACAGGTAACCTCCTCTGGGGCCAACGTCCTGACTTTC.

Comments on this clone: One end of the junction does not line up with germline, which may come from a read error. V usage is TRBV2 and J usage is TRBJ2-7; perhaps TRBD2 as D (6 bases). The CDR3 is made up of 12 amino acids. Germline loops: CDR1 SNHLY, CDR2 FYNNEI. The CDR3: CASSAHVGEDSF. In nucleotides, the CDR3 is TGTGCCAGCAGTGCCCATGTGGGGGAGGACTCCTTC.

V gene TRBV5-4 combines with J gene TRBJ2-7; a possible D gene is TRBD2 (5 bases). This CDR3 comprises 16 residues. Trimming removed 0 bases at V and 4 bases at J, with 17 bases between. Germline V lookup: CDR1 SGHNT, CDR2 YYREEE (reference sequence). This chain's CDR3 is CASSLGSFIGGYEQYF. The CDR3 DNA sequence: TGTGCCAGCAGCTTGGGTTCTTTTATAGGAGGTTACGAGCAGTACTTC.

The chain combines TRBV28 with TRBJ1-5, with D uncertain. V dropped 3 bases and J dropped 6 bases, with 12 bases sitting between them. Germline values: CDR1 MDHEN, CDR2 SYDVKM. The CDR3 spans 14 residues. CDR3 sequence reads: CASSFLGSVQPQHF. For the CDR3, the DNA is TGTGCCAGCAGTTTTCTGGGGTCAGTTCAGCCCCAGCATTTT.

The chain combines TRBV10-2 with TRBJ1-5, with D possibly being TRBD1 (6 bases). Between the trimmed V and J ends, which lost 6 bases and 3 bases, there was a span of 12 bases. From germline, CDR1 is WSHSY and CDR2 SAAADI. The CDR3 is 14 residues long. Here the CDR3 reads CASSEDRTNQPQHF. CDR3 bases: TGCGCCAGCAGCGAGGACAGAACCAATCAGCCCCAGCATTTT.

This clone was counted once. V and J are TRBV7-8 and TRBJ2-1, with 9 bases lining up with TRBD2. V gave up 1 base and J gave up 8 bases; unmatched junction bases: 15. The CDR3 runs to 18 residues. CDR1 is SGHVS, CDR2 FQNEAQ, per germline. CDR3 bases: TGTGCCAGCAGCTTAGTGCCAGGGCCTAGCGGGAATAGGGATGAGCAGTTCTTC. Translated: CASSLVPGPSGNRDEQFF.

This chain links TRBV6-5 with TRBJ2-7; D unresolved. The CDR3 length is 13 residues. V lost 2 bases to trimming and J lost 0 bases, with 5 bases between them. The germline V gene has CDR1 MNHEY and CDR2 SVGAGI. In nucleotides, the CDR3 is TGTGCCAGCAGTTACATTGGCTCCTACGAGCAGTACTTC. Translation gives CASSYIGSYEQYF.

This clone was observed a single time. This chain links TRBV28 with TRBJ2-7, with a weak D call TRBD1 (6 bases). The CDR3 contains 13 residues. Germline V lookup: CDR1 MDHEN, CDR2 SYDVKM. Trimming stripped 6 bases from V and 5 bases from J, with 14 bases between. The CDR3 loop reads CASRVGGRNEQYF. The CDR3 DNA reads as TGTGCCAGCAGAGTAGGGGGAAGAAACGAGCAGTACTTC.

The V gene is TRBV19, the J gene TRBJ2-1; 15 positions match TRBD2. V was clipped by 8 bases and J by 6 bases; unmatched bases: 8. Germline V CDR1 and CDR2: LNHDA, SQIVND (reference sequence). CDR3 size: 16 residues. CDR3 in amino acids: CASRTSGRAGVNEQFF. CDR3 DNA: TGTGCCAGTCGGACTAGCGGGAGGGCCGGGGTCAATGAGCAGTTCTTC.

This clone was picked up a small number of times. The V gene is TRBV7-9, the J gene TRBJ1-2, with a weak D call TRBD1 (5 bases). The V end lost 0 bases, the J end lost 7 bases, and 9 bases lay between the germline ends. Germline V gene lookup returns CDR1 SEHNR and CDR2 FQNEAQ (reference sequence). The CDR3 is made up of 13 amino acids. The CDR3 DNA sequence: TGTGCCAGCAGCTTAGCGACAGTACCTGGCTACACCTTC. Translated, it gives CASSLATVPGYTF.

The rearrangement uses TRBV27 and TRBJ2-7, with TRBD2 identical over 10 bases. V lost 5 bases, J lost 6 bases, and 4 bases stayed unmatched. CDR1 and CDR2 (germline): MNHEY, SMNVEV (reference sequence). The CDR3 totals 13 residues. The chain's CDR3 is CASSRIAGGEQYF. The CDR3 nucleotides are TGTGCCAGCAGTAGGATAGCGGGAGGCGAGCAGTACTTC.

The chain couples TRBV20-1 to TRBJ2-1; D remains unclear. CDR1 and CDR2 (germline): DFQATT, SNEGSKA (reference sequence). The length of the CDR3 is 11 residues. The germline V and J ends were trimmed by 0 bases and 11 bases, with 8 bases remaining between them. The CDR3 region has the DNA TGCAGTGCTAGAGATCTGGCTAAGCAGTTCTTC. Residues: CSARDLAKQFF.

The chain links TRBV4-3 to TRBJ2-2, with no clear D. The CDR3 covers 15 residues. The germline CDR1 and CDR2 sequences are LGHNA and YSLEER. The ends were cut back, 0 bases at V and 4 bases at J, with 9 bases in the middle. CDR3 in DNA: TGCGCCAGCAGCCAAGATTGGCAGTCCACCGGGGAGCTGTTTTTT. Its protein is CASSQDWQSTGELFF.

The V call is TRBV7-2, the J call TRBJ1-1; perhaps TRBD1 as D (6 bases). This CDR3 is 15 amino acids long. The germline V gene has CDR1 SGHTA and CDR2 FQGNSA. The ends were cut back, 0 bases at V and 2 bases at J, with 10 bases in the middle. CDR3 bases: TGTGCCAGCAGCTTAGCGGGCAGGGGAAACACTGAAGCTTTCTTT. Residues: CASSLAGRGNTEAFF.

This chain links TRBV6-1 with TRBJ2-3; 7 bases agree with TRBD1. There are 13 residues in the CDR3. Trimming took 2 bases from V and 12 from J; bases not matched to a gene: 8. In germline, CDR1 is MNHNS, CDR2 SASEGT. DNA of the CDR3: TGTGCCAGCAGTGAAAATAGGGGGCAGATTCAGTATTTT. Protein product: CASSENRGQIQYF.

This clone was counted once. CDR3 sequence reads: CASSPPRRIGKGYEQYF. The CDR3 DNA reads as TGTGCCAGCTCACCACCGCGTCGGATCGGGAAAGGCTACGAGCAGTACTTC. This sequence joins TRBV18 and TRBJ2-7, with D maybe TRBD2 (5 bases). Looked up from germline, CDR1 is KGHSH and CDR2 is LQKENI. V was shortened by 0 bases and J by 3 bases, with 18 bases between the two germline ends. The CDR3 has 17 amino acids.